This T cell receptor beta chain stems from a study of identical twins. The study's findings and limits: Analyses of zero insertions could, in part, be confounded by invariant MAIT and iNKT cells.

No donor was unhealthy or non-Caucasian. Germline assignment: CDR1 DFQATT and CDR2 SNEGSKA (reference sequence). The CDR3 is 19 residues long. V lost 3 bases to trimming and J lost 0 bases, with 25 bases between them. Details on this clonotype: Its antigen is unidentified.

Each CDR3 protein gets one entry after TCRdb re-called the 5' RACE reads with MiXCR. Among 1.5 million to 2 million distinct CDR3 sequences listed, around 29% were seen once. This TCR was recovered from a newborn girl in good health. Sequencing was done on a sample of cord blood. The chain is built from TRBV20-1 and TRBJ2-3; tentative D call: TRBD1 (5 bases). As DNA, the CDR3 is TGCAGTGCTAGGTTTCCGGTAGGGGTTCCCCTTCTTAGCACAGATACGCAGTATTTT. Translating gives CSARFPVGVPLLSTDTQYF.